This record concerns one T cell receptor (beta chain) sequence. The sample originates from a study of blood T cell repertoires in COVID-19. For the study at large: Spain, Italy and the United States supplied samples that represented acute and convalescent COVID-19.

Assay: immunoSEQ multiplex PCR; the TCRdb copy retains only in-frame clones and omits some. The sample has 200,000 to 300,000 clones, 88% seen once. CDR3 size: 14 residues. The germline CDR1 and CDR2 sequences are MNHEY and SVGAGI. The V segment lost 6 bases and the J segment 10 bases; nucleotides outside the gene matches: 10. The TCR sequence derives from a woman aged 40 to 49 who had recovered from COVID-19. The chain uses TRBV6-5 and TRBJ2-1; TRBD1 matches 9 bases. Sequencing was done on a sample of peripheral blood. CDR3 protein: CASSPGQGPREQFF. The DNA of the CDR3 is TGTGCCAGCAGCCCCGGACAGGGGCCGCGGGAGCAGTTCTTC.